The present T cell receptor (beta chain) was sequenced within a study of blood T cells in healthy people across ages. Study-level findings and limits: Underestimates were what the diversity estimates from one million T cells were considered to be. Among long-lived donors, naive CD4+ cells were more numerous and diversity higher than in aged donors.

The authors drew about 9.5 milliliters of peripheral blood from each donor. Looked up from germline, CDR1 is SGHRS and CDR2 is YFSETQ. This CDR3 comprises 11 residues. Concerning this clonotype: What it binds is not known.

A second about 7 to 11 cycle PCR used barcoded and J-beta primers. TCRdb reprocessed the 5' RACE reads with MiXCR, giving one entry per CDR3 protein. The table has about 690,000 distinct CDR3 sequences, around 43% seen once. The chain recombines TRBV5-1 with TRBJ2-1; D uncertain. TRBJ2-7 matches the DNA end more closely, so the J call is doubtful. Sequences were obtained from blood. The origin of this receptor is an elderly man in good health. The CDR3 nucleotides read TGCGCCAGCAGCTCCCCCAATGAGCAGTACTTC. Residues: CASSSPNEQYF.